Listed below are T cell receptor beta chains from one sample, sequenced in a study of T-cell memory formation after mild COVID-19. TCRdb reanalysed the 5' RACE reads using MiXCR and keeps one entry per CDR3 protein. The table includes about 430,000 distinct CDR3 sequences, 18% detected once. The specimen sequenced was PBMCs or a T cell subset sorted from them (not recorded which). Every receptor here comes from a man aged 18 to 29 who had mild COVID-19 (a few samples of this study predate the infection). Cell type and time point are not known. Each CDR3 is given with its conserved first and last residue. D genes are given only for firm matches. Only some rows state a clone size, as once, few, many or a class for expanded clones.

cdr3_aa | cdr3_nt | d_call | j_call | clone_size | v_call
CAWSETALGPYEQYF | TGTGCCTGGAGTGAGACAGCTTTAGGCCCATACGAGCAGTACTTC | . | TRBJ2-7 | few | TRBV30
CASSPDRGAPYGYTF | TGCGCCAGCAGCCCCGACAGGGGCGCGCCTTATGGCTACACCTTC | TRBD1 | TRBJ1-2 | many | TRBV5-1
CATSDPDREAQHF | TGTGCCACCAGTGACCCCGACAGGGAAGCCCAGCATTTT | TRBD1 | TRBJ1-5 | . | TRBV24-1
CASSLRRGAEAFF | TGTGCCAGCAGCTTAAGGCGGGGAGCTGAAGCTTTCTTT | . | TRBJ1-1 | few | TRBV7-2
CASSLNSLASAEAFF | TGTGCCAGCAGCTTAAACTCATTGGCATCGGCTGAAGCTTTCTTT | . | TRBJ1-1 | . | TRBV11-2
CSAGLPYEQYF | TGCAGTGCTGGGCTCCCTTACGAGCAGTACTTC | . | TRBJ2-7 | few | TRBV20-1
CASSVGGGGQPQHF | TGTGCCAGCAGCGTAGGGGGAGGAGGTCAGCCCCAGCATTTT | . | TRBJ1-5 | . | TRBV9
CASSHPWGMASSSYNEQFF | TGTGCCAGCAGCCACCCTTGGGGGATGGCCTCGAGCTCCTACAATGAGCAGTTCTTC | . | TRBJ2-1 | . | TRBV7-9
CASSYSTGDTQYF | TGTGCCAGCAGTTACTCGACTGGAGATACGCAGTATTTT | . | TRBJ2-3 | . | TRBV6-2/TRBV6-3
CASSLRGHGELFF | TGTGCCAGCAGCTTAAGAGGGCACGGGGAGCTGTTTTTT | . | TRBJ2-2 | . | TRBV7-3
CASSFARSSYNEQFF | TGCGCCAGCAGCTTTGCCCGGAGCTCCTACAATGAGCAGTTCTTC | . | TRBJ2-1 | . | TRBV5-1